The rows below give T cell receptor beta chains drawn from one sample of a study of T cell changes during pregnancy in multiple sclerosis. Using immunoSEQ multiplex PCR, the repertoire was profiled, and TCRdb retains in-frame clones only, with some absent. The sample shows approximately 90,000 clones, 91% of them seen only once. This material consisted of peripheral blood, taken after pregnancy. The receptor source for this set is a female donor in good health, enrolled as a control in a pregnancy study. The CDR3 runs from the conserved cysteine through the conserved F or W. D genes are given only for firm matches. Size is omitted from some rows. Given values are once, few, many or a class for expanded clones.

abundance: NA; j_gene: TRBJ2-1; d_gene: NA; v_gene: TRBV19; CDR3nt: TGTGCCAGTAGGCTCAGGGTGTCTCAAAGGAACAATGAGCAGTTCTTC; CDR3aa: CASRLRVSQRNNEQFF
abundance: NA; j_gene: TRBJ1-5; d_gene: TRBD1; v_gene: TRBV12-5; CDR3nt: TGTGCTAGTGGTCTCGGGACAGCCTATAGCAATCAGCCCCAGCATTTT; CDR3aa: CASGLGTAYSNQPQHF
abundance: few; j_gene: TRBJ1-1; d_gene: NA; v_gene: TRBV30; CDR3nt: TGTGCCTGGAGCAGGGAGGGCACTGAAGCTTTCTTT; CDR3aa: CAWSREGTEAFF
abundance: NA; j_gene: TRBJ2-2; d_gene: NA; v_gene: TRBV16; CDR3nt: TGTGCCAGCAGCCAAAGGGCCGGACAGTGGGGCAACACCGGGGAGCTGTTTTTT; CDR3aa: CASSQRAGQWGNTGELFF
abundance: NA; j_gene: TRBJ1-5; d_gene: NA; v_gene: TRBV18; CDR3nt: TGTGCCAGCTCACCAAACAGTGATCAGCCCCAGCATTTT; CDR3aa: CASSPNSDQPQHF
abundance: NA; j_gene: TRBJ2-5; d_gene: TRBD1; v_gene: TRBV5-1; CDR3nt: TGCGCCAGCAGCTCTTCCTGGACAGGGGGCCTATTAGAGACCCAGTACTTC; CDR3aa: CASSSSWTGGLLETQYF
abundance: NA; j_gene: TRBJ2-5; d_gene: NA; v_gene: TRBV7-2; CDR3nt: TGTGCCAGCAGCTTATACGGGAGACCGCAAGAGACCCAGTACTTC; CDR3aa: CASSLYGRPQETQYF
abundance: NA; j_gene: TRBJ2-5; d_gene: TRBD1; v_gene: TRBV6-5; CDR3nt: TGTGCCAGCACTGAGACAGGGGGGGGGACCCAGTACTTC; CDR3aa: CASTETGGGTQYF
abundance: NA; j_gene: TRBJ2-3; d_gene: TRBD2; v_gene: TRBV19; CDR3nt: TGTGCCAGTGCTCCAGCGGGGGGGGCCTTTGATACGCAGTATTTT; CDR3aa: CASAPAGGAFDTQYF
abundance: NA; j_gene: TRBJ1-1; d_gene: TRBD1; v_gene: TRBV7-8; CDR3nt: TGTGCCAGCAGCGATCCAGGGGGCTCGAACACTGAAGCTTTCTTT; CDR3aa: CASSDPGGSNTEAFF
abundance: NA; j_gene: TRBJ2-2; d_gene: TRBD1; v_gene: TRBV6-6; CDR3nt: TGTGCCAGCAGGGTGGGACAGCTGAACACCGGGGAGCTGTTTTTT; CDR3aa: CASRVGQLNTGELFF
abundance: NA; j_gene: TRBJ1-4; d_gene: TRBD1; v_gene: TRBV19; CDR3nt: TGTGCCAGTAGTATAGTGCCCGGGACAGGGGGCCTTATGTTAGAAAAACTGTTTTTT; CDR3aa: CASSIVPGTGGLMLEKLFF
abundance: NA; j_gene: TRBJ1-2; d_gene: TRBD1; v_gene: TRBV9; CDR3nt: TGTGCCAGCAGCGTAGCGGGGACAGCGAACTATGGCTACACCTTC; CDR3aa: CASSVAGTANYGYTF
abundance: few; j_gene: TRBJ2-3; d_gene: TRBD1; v_gene: TRBV14; CDR3nt: TGTGCCAGCAGCCGACAGGGGTCAACCACAGATACGCAGTATTTT; CDR3aa: CASSRQGSTTDTQYF
abundance: NA; j_gene: TRBJ1-2; d_gene: NA; v_gene: TRBV11-2; CDR3nt: TGTGCCAGCAGCTTAGATGCCGGCGGCTATGGCTACACCTTC; CDR3aa: CASSLDAGGYGYTF
abundance: NA; j_gene: TRBJ1-1; d_gene: NA; v_gene: TRBV18; CDR3nt: TGTGCCAGCTCTCGGGGAGGGAACACTGAAGCTTTCTTT; CDR3aa: CASSRGGNTEAFF
abundance: NA; j_gene: TRBJ1-2; d_gene: NA; v_gene: TRBV9; CDR3nt: TGTGCCAGCAGCGCAGGGCCCTATGGCTACACCTTC; CDR3aa: CASSAGPYGYTF
abundance: NA; j_gene: TRBJ1-5; d_gene: TRBD1; v_gene: TRBV19; CDR3nt: TGTGCCAGTAGCCGAAGGACAGGGAAACAGGATCAGCCCCAGCATTTT; CDR3aa: CASSRRTGKQDQPQHF
abundance: NA; j_gene: TRBJ2-4; d_gene: NA; v_gene: TRBV13; CDR3nt: TGTGCCAGCAGCTTAGGGACTAGTAGTAGAGACATTCAGTACTTC; CDR3aa: CASSLGTSSRDIQYF
abundance: once; j_gene: TRBJ2-3; d_gene: TRBD2; v_gene: TRBV7-3; CDR3nt: TGTGCCAGCAGCTTAACCCTGGGGCTAGCGGGGGGTCCGGGAACGCAGTATTTT; CDR3aa: CASSLTLGLAGGPGTQYF
abundance: NA; j_gene: TRBJ2-1; d_gene: NA; v_gene: TRBV15; CDR3nt: TGTGCCACCAGCAGAGCTAGATTTAACAATGAGCAGTTCTTC; CDR3aa: CATSRARFNNEQFF
abundance: NA; j_gene: TRBJ1-5; d_gene: NA; v_gene: TRBV2; CDR3nt: TGTGCCAGCAGTTCGTTTGGCGGTCAGCCCCAGCATTTT; CDR3aa: CASSSFGGQPQHF